The source of this TCR beta chain is a study of T cell responses to AZD1222 COVID-19 vaccine. The study, taken as a whole, reports: Reportedly, close to half of spike-specific TCRs are directed against unmutated variant regions.

Here immunoSEQ multiplex PCR was the method, and the copy in TCRdb shows in-frame clones only, minus some. Of about 150,000 clones listed, roughly nine tenths were seen once; the top ten hold about 3.7%. Remarks on this clone: No antigen is known for it.

Germline trimming cut 5 bases from V and 8 bases from J; bases unmatched to any gene: 11. The CDR3 sequence is 14 residues long. Germline assignment: CDR1 GTSNPN and CDR2 SVGIG (reference sequence). The chain joins TRBV30 to TRBJ2-1, with 8 bases lining up with TRBD2. The sequence came from an adult in good health. Sequenced here: peripheral blood, sampled on day 0 of AZD1222 vaccination. The CDR3 here is CAWAPGLGRDEQFF. CDR3 sequence (DNA): TGTGCCTGGGCGCCGGGACTAGGGAGGGATGAGCAGTTCTTC.